Presented here are 10 T cell receptor beta chains from one specimen sequenced in a study of post-analysis software for immune sequencing data (dated by TCRdb to about 2015). General conclusions and limits of the study: Patients showed significantly higher frequencies than controls for about 5 TRBV segments, among them TRBV5-6, TRBV5-1 and TRBV20-1.

Their recognized antigens are unknown. Libraries came from PCR. Sequencing took place on an Illumina HiSeq 2500. To reduce PCR and sequencing biases, unique molecular identifiers were built into the TCR beta cDNA libraries. TCRdb reworked the public reads: Q25 trimming with fastp, MiXCR clone assembly, productive beta chains retained. Every entry covers one CDR3 protein and lists the most common genes and DNA from its rows. The sample table records approximately 570,000 distinct CDR3 sequences; roughly 47% of these occur just once. The ten largest clonotypes hold 1.7% of the sample. The sample consisted of blood. The receptors here all came from a girl aged 10 to 17 with multiple sclerosis.

The gene calls are TRBV3-1 and TRBJ1-5; D call uncertain. The CDR3 contains 14 residues. V was cut by 0 bases and J by 5 bases, with 8 bases left in between. The germline CDR1 and CDR2 sequences are LGHDT and YNNKEL (reference sequence). The CDR3 sequence is CASSQDPWDQPQHF. CDR3 in DNA: TGTGCCAGCAGCCAAGATCCATGGGATCAGCCCCAGCATTTT.

Concerning this clonotype: The junction shows a germline mismatch at one end, possibly a read error. The rearrangement links TRBV7-9 to TRBJ2-1; TRBD1 matches 9 bases. Per the germline V gene, CDR1 is SEHNR and CDR2 is FQNEAQ (reference sequence). The CDR3 has 20 residues. The CDR3 DNA is TGTGCCGGCAGCTTATTTCACAGGGGGCCGGAGGTCCCCTCCTACAATGAGCAGTTCTTC. This sequence encodes CAGSLFHRGPEVPSYNEQFF.

The chain employs TRBV2 and TRBJ2-4; D not certain. The CDR3 contains 15 residues. The V end was cut by 3 bases, the J end by 3 bases, with 12 bases between. CDR1 SNHLY and CDR2 FYNNEI come from the germline V gene. CDR3 residues: CASSDRCSGKNIQYF. DNA of the CDR3: TGTGCCAGCAGTGATCGCTGTTCGGGCAAAAACATTCAGTACTTC.

This clonotype was counted a few times. This chain uses TRBV29-1 with TRBJ1-1; tentative D call: TRBD1 (5 bases). CDR3 length: 13 residues. Germline-derived CDR1 and CDR2 are SQVTM and ANQGSEA. V was clipped by 8 bases and J by 3 bases, with 16 bases between them. The CDR3 loop is CSSIPDTYTEAFF. The CDR3 DNA reads as TGCAGCTCCATCCCGGACACGTACACTGAAGCTTTCTTT.

This chain connects TRBV7-9 to TRBJ2-3; D is possibly TRBD2 (6 bases). Germline V gene lookup returns CDR1 SEHNR and CDR2 FQNEAQ (reference sequence). Trimming took 4 bases from V and 4 from J, leaving 27 bases between them. This CDR3 spans 19 amino acids. CDR3 sequence (DNA): TGTGCCAGCAGCTCCCGAGGGATAGCGGACCCTATCGGCGCAGATACGCAGTATTTT. Translation: CASSSRGIADPIGADTQYF.

The V and J genes are TRBV18 and TRBJ1-2; 10 bases line up with TRBD1. J gave up 5 bases and V 8 bases, and 8 bases lay outside the gene matches. The CDR3 length is 14 residues. CDR1 is KGHSH and CDR2 is LQKENI in the germline V gene. CDR3 coding DNA: TGTGCCAGCCGGCGGGACAGGGGTCCTTATGGCTACACCTTC. The encoded protein is CASRRDRGPYGYTF.

This chain connects TRBV5-1 to TRBJ2-5; weak D call: TRBD1 (5 bases). The DNA end favors TRBJ2-7, so the J call may be wrong. Looked up from germline, CDR1 is SGHRS and CDR2 is YFSETQ. The CDR3 runs 13 residues. In DNA, the CDR3 is TGCGCCAGCAGCTTGGGGGGCCTGCGCGAGCAGTACTTC. Its protein is CASSLGGLREQYF.

In this sample, this clonotype turned up a few times. At one boundary the junction diverges from the germline segment, which might be a read error. The chain carries TRBV3-1 and TRBJ2-7; either TRBD1 or TRBD2 may fit D (5 bases each). Germline V gives CDR1 LGHDT, CDR2 YNNKEL (reference sequence). The CDR3 has 12 residues. CDR3 region: CASTQPGREQYF. For the CDR3, the DNA is TGTGCCAGCACCCAACCGGGGCGCGAGCAGTACTTC.

The chain recombines TRBV4-2 with TRBJ2-7, with 7 positions matching TRBD2. CDR1 is LGHNA and CDR2 is YNFKEQ in the germline V gene. The CDR3 has 16 residues. The V segment lost 0 bases and the J segment 2 bases; nucleotides outside the gene matches: 7. The CDR3, as DNA: TGTGCCAGCAGCCAAGACGGGACTATCCCAACCTACGAGCAGTACTTC. Protein: CASSQDGTIPTYEQYF.

The rearrangement links TRBV6-1 to TRBJ2-5; TRBD1 agrees at 7 bases. Germline CDR1 and CDR2: MNHNS and SASEGT. V shed 1 base, J shed 2 bases, and the junction held 10 bases outside the gene matches. This CDR3 has 17 residues. CDR3 sequence reads: CASSEESTGRLQETQYF. CDR3 coding DNA: TGTGCCAGCAGTGAAGAGTCGACAGGGAGATTACAAGAGACCCAGTACTTC.